Listed here are 27 T cell receptor beta chains from one sample, sequenced in a study of blood T cell repertoires in COVID-19. Profiled with immunoSEQ multiplex PCR; TCRdb holds only in-frame clones, not every one. Of roughly 190,000 clones in the sample, approximately 89% were seen once. Material for sequencing was peripheral blood. The receptors stem from a man in his 70s with acute or convalescent COVID-19.

This rearrangement joins TRBV9 to TRBJ2-5, with TRBD2 identical over 10 bases. CDR1 is SGDLS and CDR2 is YYNGEE in the germline V gene. The CDR3 contains 18 residues. Trimming removed 4 bases from V and 2 bases from J; junction bases left unmatched: 14. CDR3 loop: CASSFPIASGGAQETQYF. The CDR3, as DNA: TGTGCCAGCAGCTTCCCAATCGCTAGCGGGGGCGCACAAGAGACCCAGTACTTC. Variable domain in full (rest from reference TRBV9 and TRBJ2-5): DSGVTQTPKHLITATGQRVTLRCSPRSGDLSVYWYQQSLDQGLQFLIQYYNGEERAKGNILERFSAQQFPDLHSELNLSSLELGDSALYFCASSFPIASGGAQETQYFGPGTRLLVL.

The rearrangement uses TRBV7-3 and TRBJ2-1, with D unresolved. Trimming pared 2 bases from V and 3 bases from J, leaving 5 bases between. Germline CDR1 reads SGHTA; CDR2 reads FQGTGA. This CDR3 has 13 residues. As DNA, the CDR3 is TGTGCCAGCAGCTTAGGCAGCTACAATGAGCAGTTCTTC. Translation gives CASSLGSYNEQFF.

This chain links TRBV4-3 with TRBJ1-5; TRBD1 is a possible D gene (6 bases). The CDR3 consists of 16 residues. V was trimmed by 0 bases and J by 9 bases, leaving 18 bases between them. In germline, CDR1 is LGHNA, CDR2 YSLEER. The CDR3: CASSQDPAGRGGPQHF. CDR3 DNA sequence: TGCGCCAGCAGCCAAGATCCGGCAGGGAGAGGGGGGCCCCAGCATTTT.

This sequence joins TRBV27 and TRBJ2-1, with TRBD2 matching over 10 bases. CDR3 length equals 16 residues. Germline CDR1 MNHEY, CDR2 SMNVEV (reference sequence). Unmatched junction bases numbered 14, after V lost 6 bases and J lost 9 bases. In DNA, the CDR3 is TGTGCCAGCAGCGTGAGTAGGAAGCGGGAGGGTAGTGAGCAGTTCTTC. Translated: CASSVSRKREGSEQFF.

The chain links TRBV28 to TRBJ2-7; tentatively, D is TRBD2 (6 bases). The CDR3 length is 17 residues. The germline gives CDR1 MDHEN, CDR2 SYDVKM. V was trimmed by 5 bases and J by 0 bases, leaving 20 bases between them. CDR3: CASSRLDRDFLSYEQYF. CDR3 DNA sequence: TGTGCCAGCAGTCGACTCGACCGGGACTTCCTCTCCTACGAGCAGTACTTC. The full variable domain, completed using reference TRBV28 and TRBJ2-7, is DVKVTQSSRYLVKRTGEKVFLECVQDMDHENMFWYRQDPGLGLRLIYFSYDVKMKEKGDIPEGYSVSREKKERFSLILESASTNQTSMYLCASSRLDRDFLSYEQYFGPGTRLTVT.

The chain couples TRBV6-1 to TRBJ1-4; D gene ambiguous. The germline V gene encodes CDR1 MNHNS and CDR2 SASEGT. Trimming removed 3 bases from V and 8 bases from J, with 13 bases in between. The CDR3 is made up of 14 amino acids. The chain's CDR3 is CASSDRPSREKLFF. In DNA form, the CDR3 reads TGTGCCAGCAGTGACAGGCCGAGTAGGGAAAAACTGTTTTTT.

The rearrangement links TRBV28 to TRBJ2-2; TRBD2 agrees at 9 bases. With V trimmed by 5 bases and J by 3 bases, 4 bases remained unmatched. The CDR3 spans 15 residues. Germline lookup yields CDR1 MDHEN and CDR2 SYDVKM. CDR3 in amino acids: CASSAGLADTGELFF. In nucleotides, the CDR3 is TGTGCCAGCAGTGCGGGACTAGCAGACACCGGGGAGCTGTTTTTT.

The CDR3 is CASSQDSGTPDGYTF. The DNA for the CDR3 is TGCGCCAGCAGCCAAGACTCCGGGACTCCGGATGGCTACACCTTC. The V gene is TRBV4-3, the J gene TRBJ1-2, with a weak D call TRBD1 (5 bases). CDR1 LGHNA and CDR2 YSLEER come from the germline V gene. The V and J ends lost 0 bases and 6 bases respectively, with 14 bases between them. The CDR3 contains 15 residues.

This rearrangement joins TRBV10-3 to TRBJ2-4, with TRBD1 matching over 9 bases. J was trimmed by 13 bases and V by 2 bases; bases with no gene match: 3. Per the germline V gene, CDR1 is ENHRY and CDR2 is SYGVKD. This CDR3 is built from 12 residues. CDR3 sequence: CAISEGQGKQYF. The CDR3 nucleotides are TGTGCCATCAGTGAGGGACAGGGGAAACAGTACTTC.

The rearrangement links TRBV5-1 to TRBJ2-3; 7 nucleotides align to TRBD1. Germline assignment: CDR1 SGHRS and CDR2 YFSETQ. The trim removed 4 bases at V and 2 bases at J, leaving 7 bases unmatched. This CDR3 spans 15 amino acids. CDR3 loop: CASSQGVQSTDTQYF. CDR3 bases: TGCGCCAGCAGCCAGGGGGTTCAATCCACAGATACGCAGTATTTT.

J is TRBJ2-3 and V is TRBV7-2; a weak D match, TRBD2 (7 bases). This CDR3 region has 15 residues. Germline V lookup: CDR1 SGHTA, CDR2 FQGNSA. V was cut by 7 bases and J by 12 bases, with 26 bases left in between. CDR3 sequence: CASTTGGRGLKQQYF. The CDR3 region has the DNA TGTGCCAGCACCACGGGGGGCCGTGGTCTCAAACAACAGTATTTT.

The chain is built from TRBV4-2 and TRBJ2-2, with a tentative D call TRBD2 (5 bases). V shed 0 bases and J shed 5 bases, with 16 bases lying between them. Germline CDR1 and CDR2: LGHNA and YNFKEQ. This CDR3 has 17 residues. DNA for the CDR3: TGTGCCAGCAGCCAAGAACAAAGCAGGCGGAGGACCGGGGAGCTGTTTTTT. This codes for CASSQEQSRRRTGELFF.

This clone was seen just once. This chain connects TRBV6-1 to TRBJ1-4; unclear D gene. The CDR3 covers 15 residues. CDR1 and CDR2 (germline): MNHNS, SASEGT. With 5 bases removed from V and 6 bases from J, the gap between germline ends came to 16 bases. The CDR3 nucleotides are TGTGCCAGCAGTTGGGAGCCAGATGGAGATGAAAAACTGTTTTTT. Residues: CASSWEPDGDEKLFF.

The gene calls are TRBV30 and TRBJ1-6; possibly TRBD1 for D (5 bases). Germline-derived CDR1 and CDR2 are GTSNPN and SVGIG (reference sequence). The ends were cut back, 3 bases at V and 7 bases at J, with 16 bases in the middle. This CDR3 has 15 amino acids. The CDR3 DNA follows: TGTGCCTGGAGCTTCAACAGGCTATTAAATTCACCCCTCCACTTT. This sequence encodes CAWSFNRLLNSPLHF.

The chain links TRBV3-1 (or the pseudogene TRBV3-2) to TRBJ2-3, with D uncertain. The V gene lost 4 bases and the J gene lost 5 bases, with 16 bases spanning the gap. There are 15 residues in the CDR3. Germline V gene lookup returns CDR1 LGHDT and CDR2 YNNKEL (reference sequence). The DNA for the CDR3 is TGTGCCAGCAGCCTTGCCAAGCAAGTACTAGATACGCAGTATTTT. This codes for CASSLAKQVLDTQYF.

This chain joins TRBV19 and TRBJ2-1; D not resolved. CDR1 and CDR2 from the germline V gene are LNHDA and SQIVND (reference sequence). This CDR3 is 12 amino acids long. The germline V and J ends were trimmed by 6 bases and 0 bases, with 3 bases remaining between them. This CDR3 is CASRSSYNEQFF. The CDR3, as DNA: TGTGCCAGTAGGAGCTCCTACAATGAGCAGTTCTTC.

The genes are TRBV2 and TRBJ1-4; TRBD1 matches at 7 bases. After removal of 6 bases from V and 5 bases from J, the junction contained 6 bases not matched to a gene. CDR3 length: 14 residues. Germline CDR1 is SNHLY and CDR2 is FYNNEI. This chain's CDR3 is CASRSDRWNEKLFF. The CDR3 DNA follows: TGTGCCAGCAGATCGGACAGGTGGAATGAAAAACTGTTTTTT. The full variable domain, completed using reference TRBV2 and TRBJ1-4, is EPEVTQTPSHQVTQMGQEVILRCVPISNHLYFYWYRQILGQKVEFLVSFYNNEISEKSEIFDDQFSVERPDGSNFTLKIRSTKLEDSAMYFCASRSDRWNEKLFFGSGTQLSVL.

This chain uses TRBV10-3 with TRBJ2-4, with 12 bases identical to TRBD1. The V segment lost 8 bases and the J segment 6 bases; nucleotides outside the gene matches: 5. The CDR3 runs to 14 residues. Germline CDR1 is ENHRY and CDR2 is SYGVKD. The CDR3 here is CAISGQGARNIQYF. In DNA, the CDR3 is TGTGCCATCTCGGGACAGGGGGCAAGAAACATTCAGTACTTC.

The rearrangement joins TRBV9 to TRBJ2-7, with TRBD1 matching 9 bases. In germline, CDR1 is SGDLS, CDR2 YYNGEE. J lost 4 bases, V lost 4 bases, and 9 bases had no gene match. The CDR3 covers 15 residues. The CDR3 DNA sequence: TGTGCCAGCAGCATAGGACAGGGGCAACTGTACGAGCAGTACTTC. Its translation is CASSIGQGQLYEQYF.

The CDR3 nucleotides read TGCAGCGTTGGTTTGCAGGGCGCATTCTATGGCTACACCTTC. It encodes CSVGLQGAFYGYTF. The V gene is TRBV29-1, the J gene TRBJ1-2; D may be TRBD1 (5 bases). Germline loops: CDR1 SQVTM, CDR2 ANQGSEA. The length of the CDR3 is 14 residues. Trimming stripped 4 bases from V and 4 bases from J, with 16 bases between.

This clone appeared once. The CDR3 region is CASSLSYYNEQFF. In DNA, the CDR3 is TGTGCCAGCAGCTTGAGCTACTACAATGAGCAGTTCTTC. V is TRBV11-2 and J is TRBJ2-1; unclear D gene. CDR3 length: 13 residues. Per germline, CDR1 SGHAT and CDR2 FQNNGV. Trimming pared 3 bases from V and 3 bases from J, leaving 6 bases between.

This chain connects TRBV7-8 to TRBJ2-1, with TRBD1 matching over 7 bases. Germline V gene lookup returns CDR1 SGHVS and CDR2 FQNEAQ. This CDR3 has 13 amino acids. After removal of 3 bases from V and 8 bases from J, the junction contained 4 bases not matched to a gene. CDR3 DNA: TGTGCCAGCAGCTTGGCACAGGGGTATGAGCAGTTCTTC. Residues: CASSLAQGYEQFF.

The CDR3 DNA sequence: TGTGCCAGCAGCCAAGCGCTTAGCTTAAATTTTGGGCAGTACTTC. Translating it yields CASSQALSLNFGQYF. The chain is built from TRBV3-1 (or the pseudogene TRBV3-2) and TRBJ2-7; the D is unclear. Trimming took 1 base from V and 9 from J, leaving 19 bases between them. The CDR3 covers 15 residues. Germline loops: CDR1 LGHDT, CDR2 YNNKEL (reference sequence).

This clone appeared a single time. The chain combines TRBV6-2 or TRBV6-3 with TRBJ2-2, with 11 bases identical to TRBD1. The CDR3 has 15 amino acids. V trimming: 4 bases; J trimming: 6 bases; junction bases outside the gene matches: 4. Germline CDR1 reads MNHEY; CDR2 reads SVGEGT. The CDR3 reads CASSFPGQGAGELFF. CDR3 DNA sequence: TGTGCCAGCAGTTTCCCGGGACAGGGGGCCGGGGAGCTGTTTTTT.

The rearrangement links TRBV27 to TRBJ1-6; 7 nucleotides agree with TRBD1. Losses at the gene ends were 5 bases for V and 7 bases for J; bases not matched to a gene: 2. Looked up from germline, CDR1 is MNHEY and CDR2 is SMNVEV (reference sequence). This CDR3 has 13 residues. The CDR3 spells CASSLQGNSPLHF. The CDR3 coding sequence is TGTGCCAGCAGTCTACAGGGGAATTCACCCCTCCACTTT.

V gene TRBV3-1 (or the pseudogene TRBV3-2) combines with J gene TRBJ1-6; D remains unclear. The CDR3 has 15 amino acids. Trimming took off 2 bases at V and 5 bases at J, with 10 bases between the two ends. CDR1 and CDR2 (germline): LGHDT, YNNKEL (reference sequence). The CDR3 spells CASSQPGFHNSPLHF. CDR3 bases: TGTGCCAGCAGCCAACCGGGGTTCCATAATTCACCCCTCCACTTT.

The J gene is TRBJ2-3, the V gene TRBV6-5; maybe TRBD2 (6 bases). The V end lost 6 bases, the J end lost 3 bases, and 16 bases lay between the germline ends. This CDR3 spans 15 amino acids. CDR1 MNHEY and CDR2 SVGAGI come from the germline V gene. CDR3 in amino acids: CASREPGTGTDTQYF. Here the CDR3 DNA reads TGTGCCAGCAGGGAGCCCGGGACTGGGACAGATACGCAGTATTTT.